Presented here are 10 T cell receptor beta chains from one specimen sequenced in a study of cytomegalovirus exposure and HLA in healthy donors. PCR amplification relied on 60 Vbeta primers (plus 13 Jbeta primers). TCRdb keeps only in-frame clones here, not all; method: immunoSEQ multiplex PCR. The table includes about 180,000 clones, over 75% detected once. Sequenced input: PBMCs. Receptors originate from a man between 60 and 70 years old in good health and CMV-seronegative.

This clone was seen only once. This chain uses TRBV28 with TRBJ2-5; no clear D gene. The V and J ends lost 4 bases and 5 bases respectively, with 8 bases between them. Germline assignment: CDR1 MDHEN and CDR2 SYDVKM. The CDR3 has 12 amino acids. The CDR3 loop is CASSSGRETQYF. In nucleotides, the CDR3 is TGTGCCAGCAGTTCTGGTCGGGAGACCCAGTACTTC. The entire variable domain, with the rest obtained from reference TRBV28 and TRBJ2-5, is as follows: DVKVTQSSRYLVKRTGEKVFLECVQDMDHENMFWYRQDPGLGLRLIYFSYDVKMKEKGDIPEGYSVSREKKERFSLILESASTNQTSMYLCASSSGRETQYFGPGTRLLVL.

V gene TRBV28 combines with J gene TRBJ2-7; 8 nucleotides align to TRBD2. Germline V lookup: CDR1 MDHEN, CDR2 SYDVKM. The CDR3 totals 15 residues. CDR3 sequence: CASARGGGPVREQYF. The CDR3 coding sequence is TGTGCTTCAGCACGGGGGGGAGGGCCCGTTCGGGAGCAGTACTTC.

This sequence joins TRBV6-1 and TRBJ2-7, with D possibly being TRBD2 (5 bases). CDR3 length: 14 amino acids. V lost 7 bases and J lost 1, with 14 bases in between. CDR1 and CDR2 (germline): MNHNS, SASEGT. The CDR3 nucleotides read TGTGCCAGCAAGGTTGGACTGAATTCCTACGAGCAGTACTTC. Its translation: CASKVGLNSYEQYF.

Only a few counts were recorded for this clone. Germline and junction disagree at one end, which may indicate a read error. The V and J genes are TRBV7-9 and TRBJ1-1; 7 nucleotides agree with TRBD1. There are 18 residues in the CDR3. CDR1 is SEHNR, CDR2 FQNEAQ, per germline (reference sequence). The CDR3: CSSSPAPIFTGANTEAFF. For the CDR3, the DNA is TGTTCCAGCAGCCCAGCCCCTATTTTTACAGGGGCGAACACTGAAGCTTTCTTT.

The V gene is TRBV30, the J gene TRBJ1-2, with 7 bases identical to TRBD1. Trimming at V came to 0 bases and at J to 13 bases, leaving 14 bases not matched to a gene. CDR1 and CDR2 (germline): GTSNPN, SVGIG (reference sequence). The CDR3 totals 14 residues. CDR3 in amino acids: CAWSVRQGPDLGTF. The CDR3 DNA follows: TGTGCCTGGAGTGTAAGACAGGGACCTGATCTTGGCACCTTC.

The gene calls are TRBV29-1 and TRBJ2-3; 7 bases agree with TRBD1. CDR3 length equals 14 residues. Trimming took 5 bases from V and 6 from J; bases not matched to a gene: 11. Germline assignment: CDR1 SQVTM and CDR2 ANQGSEA. CDR3: CSVLQGLSHDTQYF. CDR3 sequence (DNA): TGCAGCGTTTTACAGGGGCTTAGTCACGATACGCAGTATTTT.

This chain links TRBV19 with TRBJ2-2; 7 bases map to TRBD2. Germline V CDR1 and CDR2: LNHDA, SQIVND (reference sequence). The CDR3 is 16 residues long. V shed 3 bases and J 4 bases; nucleotides not matched to a gene: 8. The CDR3 loop reads CASSISSGQPTGELFF. In DNA form, the CDR3 reads TGTGCCAGTAGTATTTCTAGCGGCCAACCCACCGGGGAGCTGTTTTTT.

The gene calls are TRBV2 and TRBJ2-7; TRBD2 agrees at 11 bases. Per germline, CDR1 SNHLY and CDR2 FYNNEI. The V segment lost 6 bases and the J segment 3 bases; nucleotides outside the gene matches: 10. The CDR3 is 16 amino acids. CDR3 nucleotide sequence: TGTGCCAGCAGGGGGACTAGCGGTAAGGGACGCTACGAGCAGTACTTC. The encoded protein is CASRGTSGKGRYEQYF.

The chain is built from TRBV30 and TRBJ2-1, with D possibly matching TRBD1 (5 bases). V lost 5 bases, J lost 7 bases, and 9 bases lay in between. The CDR3 sequence is 11 residues long. Germline V gives CDR1 GTSNPN, CDR2 SVGIG (reference sequence). CDR3 nucleotides: TGTGCCTGGTCCAGGGCAAATGAGCAGTTCTTC. It translates to CAWSRANEQFF.

V usage is TRBV27 and J usage is TRBJ2-5; 7 bases map to TRBD1. The CDR3 totals 13 residues. CDR1 and CDR2 (germline): MNHEY, SMNVEV (reference sequence). V gave up 5 bases and J gave up 5 bases; unmatched junction bases: 5. The DNA for the CDR3 is TGTGCCAGCAGTCCGGGACAGAGTGAGACCCAGTACTTC. Amino acid sequence: CASSPGQSETQYF.